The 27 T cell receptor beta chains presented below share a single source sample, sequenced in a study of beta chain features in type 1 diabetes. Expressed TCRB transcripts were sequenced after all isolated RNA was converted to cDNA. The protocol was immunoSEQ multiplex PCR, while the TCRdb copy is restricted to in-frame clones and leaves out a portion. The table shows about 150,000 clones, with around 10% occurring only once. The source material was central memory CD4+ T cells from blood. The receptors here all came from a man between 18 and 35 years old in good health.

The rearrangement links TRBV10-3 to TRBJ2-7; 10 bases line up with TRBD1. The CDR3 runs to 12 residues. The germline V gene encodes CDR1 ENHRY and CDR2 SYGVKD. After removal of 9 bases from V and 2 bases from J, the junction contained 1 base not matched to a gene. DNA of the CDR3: TGTGCCATGGGACAGGGGACCTACGAGCAGTACTTC. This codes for CAMGQGTYEQYF.

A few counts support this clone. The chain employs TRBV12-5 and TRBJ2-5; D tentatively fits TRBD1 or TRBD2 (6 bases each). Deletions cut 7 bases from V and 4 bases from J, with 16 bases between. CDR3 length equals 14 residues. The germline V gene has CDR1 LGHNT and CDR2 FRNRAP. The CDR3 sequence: CASAPRGAGETQYF. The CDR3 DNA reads TGTGCTAGTGCCCCGAGGGGGGCCGGAGAGACCCAGTACTTC.

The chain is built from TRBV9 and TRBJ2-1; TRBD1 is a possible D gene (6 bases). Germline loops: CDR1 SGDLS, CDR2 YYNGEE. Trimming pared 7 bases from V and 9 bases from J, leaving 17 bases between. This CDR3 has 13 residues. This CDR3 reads CASELVGGAEQFF. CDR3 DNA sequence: TGTGCCAGCGAACTAGTTGGGGGCGCTGAGCAGTTCTTC. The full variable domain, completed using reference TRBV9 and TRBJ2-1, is DSGVTQTPKHLITATGQRVTLRCSPRSGDLSVYWYQQSLDQGLQFLIQYYNGEERAKGNILERFSAQQFPDLHSELNLSSLELGDSALYFCASELVGGAEQFFGPGTRLTVL.

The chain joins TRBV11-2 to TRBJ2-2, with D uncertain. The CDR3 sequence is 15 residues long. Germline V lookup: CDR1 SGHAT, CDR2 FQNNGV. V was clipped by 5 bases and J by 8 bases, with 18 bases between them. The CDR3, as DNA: TGTGCCAGCAGCATTACCGGGTCCTCAAATGGGGAGCTGTTTTTT. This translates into CASSITGSSNGELFF.

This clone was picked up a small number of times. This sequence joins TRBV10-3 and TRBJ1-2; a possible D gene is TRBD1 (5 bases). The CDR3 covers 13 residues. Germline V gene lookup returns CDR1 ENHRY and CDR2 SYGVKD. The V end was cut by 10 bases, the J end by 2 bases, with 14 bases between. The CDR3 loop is CATLLGANYGYTF. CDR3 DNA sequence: TGTGCCACCTTACTCGGGGCCAACTATGGCTACACCTTC.

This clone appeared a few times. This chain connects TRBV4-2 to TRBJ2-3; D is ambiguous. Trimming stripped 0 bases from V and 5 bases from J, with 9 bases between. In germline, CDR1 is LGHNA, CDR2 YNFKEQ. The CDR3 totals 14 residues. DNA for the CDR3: TGTGCCAGCAGCCAAGATAGCACAGAAGATACGCAGTATTTT. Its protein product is CASSQDSTEDTQYF.

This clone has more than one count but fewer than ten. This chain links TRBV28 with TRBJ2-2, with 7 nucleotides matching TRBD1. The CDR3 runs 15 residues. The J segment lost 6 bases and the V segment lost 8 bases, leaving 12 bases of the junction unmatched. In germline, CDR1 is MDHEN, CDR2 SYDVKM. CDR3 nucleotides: TGTGCCAGCCAATACCCCGCCGGACAGGCCGGGGAGCTGTTTTTT. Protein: CASQYPAGQAGELFF.

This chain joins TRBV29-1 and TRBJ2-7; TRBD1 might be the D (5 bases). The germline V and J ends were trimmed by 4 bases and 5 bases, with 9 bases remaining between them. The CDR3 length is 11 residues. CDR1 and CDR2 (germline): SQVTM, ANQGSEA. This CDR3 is CSVARQNEQYF. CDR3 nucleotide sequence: TGCAGCGTTGCGCGACAGAACGAGCAGTACTTC.

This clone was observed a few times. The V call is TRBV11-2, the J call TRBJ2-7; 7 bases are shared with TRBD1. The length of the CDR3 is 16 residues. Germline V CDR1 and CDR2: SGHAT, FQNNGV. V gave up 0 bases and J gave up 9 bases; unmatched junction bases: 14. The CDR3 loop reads CASSLDPWTGTSRQYF. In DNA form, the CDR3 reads TGTGCCAGCAGCTTAGATCCTTGGACAGGTACTTCGAGGCAGTACTTC.

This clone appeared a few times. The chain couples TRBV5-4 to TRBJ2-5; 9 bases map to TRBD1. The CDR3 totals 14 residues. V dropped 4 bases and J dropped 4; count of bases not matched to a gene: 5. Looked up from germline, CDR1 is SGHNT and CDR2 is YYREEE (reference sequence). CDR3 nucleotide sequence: TGTGCCAGCAGCAGGGGACAGGGAGGAGAGACCCAGTACTTC. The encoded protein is CASSRGQGGETQYF. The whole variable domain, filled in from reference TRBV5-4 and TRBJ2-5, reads ETGVTQSPTHLIKTRGQQVTLRCSSQSGHNTVSWYQQALGQGPQFIFQYYREEENGRGNFPPRFSGLQFPNYSSELNVNALELDDSALYLCASSRGQGGETQYFGPGTRLLVL.

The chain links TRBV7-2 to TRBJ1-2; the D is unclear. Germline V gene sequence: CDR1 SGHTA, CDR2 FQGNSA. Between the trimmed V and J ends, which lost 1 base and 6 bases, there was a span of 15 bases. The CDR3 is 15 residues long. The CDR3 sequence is CASSLEKGRSDGYTF. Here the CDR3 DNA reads TGTGCCAGCAGCTTAGAGAAGGGAAGGAGCGATGGCTACACCTTC. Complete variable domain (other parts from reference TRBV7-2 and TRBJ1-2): GAGVSQSPSNKVTEKGKDVELRCDPISGHTALYWYRQSLGQGLEFLIYFQGNSAPDKSGLPSDRFSAERTGGSVSTLTIQRTQQEDSAVYLCASSLEKGRSDGYTFGSGTRLTVV.

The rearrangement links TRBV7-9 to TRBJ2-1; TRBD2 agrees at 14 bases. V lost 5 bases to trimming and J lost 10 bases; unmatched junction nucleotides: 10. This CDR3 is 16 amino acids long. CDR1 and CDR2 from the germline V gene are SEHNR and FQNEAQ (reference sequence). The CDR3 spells CASSPRTSGRRTEQFF. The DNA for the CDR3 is TGTGCCAGCAGCCCCCGGACTAGCGGGAGGAGAACAGAGCAGTTCTTC. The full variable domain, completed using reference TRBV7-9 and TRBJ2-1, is DTGVSQNPRHKITKRGQNVTFRCDPISEHNRLYWYRQTLGQGPEFLTYFQNEAQLEKSRLLSDRFSAERPKGSFSTLEIQRTEQGDSAMYLCASSPRTSGRRTEQFFGPGTRLTVL.

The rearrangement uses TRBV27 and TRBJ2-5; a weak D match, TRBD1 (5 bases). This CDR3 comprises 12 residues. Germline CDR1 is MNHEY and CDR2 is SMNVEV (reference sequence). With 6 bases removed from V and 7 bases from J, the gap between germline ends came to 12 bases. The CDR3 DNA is TGTGCCAGCAGCCTCTGGGGCGGGACCCAGTACTTC. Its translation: CASSLWGGTQYF.

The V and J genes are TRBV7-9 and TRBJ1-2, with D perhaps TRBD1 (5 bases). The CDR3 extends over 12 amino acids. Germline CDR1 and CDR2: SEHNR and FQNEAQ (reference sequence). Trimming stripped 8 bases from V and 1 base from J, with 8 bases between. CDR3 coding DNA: TGTGCCAGCGGGGGTTATAACTATGGCTACACCTTC. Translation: CASGGYNYGYTF. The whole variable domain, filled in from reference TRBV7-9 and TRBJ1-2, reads DTGVSQNPRHKITKRGQNVTFRCDPISEHNRLYWYRQTLGQGPEFLTYFQNEAQLEKSRLLSDRFSAERPKGSFSTLEIQRTEQGDSAMYLCASGGYNYGYTFGSGTRLTVV.

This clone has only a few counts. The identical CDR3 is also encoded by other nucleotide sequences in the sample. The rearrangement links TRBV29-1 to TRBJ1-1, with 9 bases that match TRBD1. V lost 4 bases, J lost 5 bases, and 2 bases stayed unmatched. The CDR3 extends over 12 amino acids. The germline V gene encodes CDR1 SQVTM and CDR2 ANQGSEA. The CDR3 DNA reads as TGCAGCGTTGCCGACAGGGGGACTGAAGCTTTCTTT. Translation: CSVADRGTEAFF.

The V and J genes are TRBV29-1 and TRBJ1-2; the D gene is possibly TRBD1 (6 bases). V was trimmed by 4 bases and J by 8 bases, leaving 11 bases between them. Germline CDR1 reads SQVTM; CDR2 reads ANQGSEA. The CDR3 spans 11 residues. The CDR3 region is CSVVRQGGYTF. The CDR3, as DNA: TGCAGCGTTGTCCGCCAGGGGGGCTACACCTTC.

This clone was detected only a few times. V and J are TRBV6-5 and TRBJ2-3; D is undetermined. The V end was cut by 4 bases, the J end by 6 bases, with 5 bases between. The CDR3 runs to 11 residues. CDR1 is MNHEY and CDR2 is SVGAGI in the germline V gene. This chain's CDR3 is CASSSRDTQYF. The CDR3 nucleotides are TGTGCCAGCAGTTCGCGGGATACGCAGTATTTT.

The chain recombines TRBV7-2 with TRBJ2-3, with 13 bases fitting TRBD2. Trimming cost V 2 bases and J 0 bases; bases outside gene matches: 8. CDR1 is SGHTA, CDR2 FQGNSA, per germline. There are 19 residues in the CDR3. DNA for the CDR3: TGTGCCAGCAGCTTACGCCGGACTAGCGGGAGAGGAAGCACAGATACGCAGTATTTT. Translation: CASSLRRTSGRGSTDTQYF.

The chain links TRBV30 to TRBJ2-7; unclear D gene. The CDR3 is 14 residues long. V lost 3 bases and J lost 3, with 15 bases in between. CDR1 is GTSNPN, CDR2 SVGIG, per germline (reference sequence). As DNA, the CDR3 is TGTGCCTGGAGATCAGGTCGTGTCGACTACGAGCAGTACTTC. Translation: CAWRSGRVDYEQYF.

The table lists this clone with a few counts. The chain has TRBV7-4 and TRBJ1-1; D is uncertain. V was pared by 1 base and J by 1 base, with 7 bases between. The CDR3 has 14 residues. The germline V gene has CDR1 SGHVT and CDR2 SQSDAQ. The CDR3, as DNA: TGTGCCAGCAGCTTAGTCCGGCAGAACACTGAAGCTTTCTTT. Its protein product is CASSLVRQNTEAFF. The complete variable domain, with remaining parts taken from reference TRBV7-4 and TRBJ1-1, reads GAGVSQSPRYKVAKRGRDVALRCDSISGHVTLYWYRQTLGQGSEVLTYSQSDAQRDKSGRPSGRFSAERPERSVSTLKIQRTEQGDSAVYLCASSLVRQNTEAFFGQGTRLTVV.

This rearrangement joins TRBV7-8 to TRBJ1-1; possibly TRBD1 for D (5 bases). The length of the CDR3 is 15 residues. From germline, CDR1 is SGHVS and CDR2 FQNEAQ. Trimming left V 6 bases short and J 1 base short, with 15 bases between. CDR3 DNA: TGTGCCAGCAGGTCGGTAAGGGGTAAGAACACTGAAGCTTTCTTT. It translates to CASRSVRGKNTEAFF.

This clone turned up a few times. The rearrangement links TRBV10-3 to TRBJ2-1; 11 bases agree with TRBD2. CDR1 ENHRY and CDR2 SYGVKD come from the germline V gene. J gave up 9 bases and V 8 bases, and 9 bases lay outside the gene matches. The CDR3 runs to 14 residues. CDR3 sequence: CAIGLAGGSGEQFF. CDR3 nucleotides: TGTGCCATCGGCCTAGCGGGGGGCTCCGGTGAGCAGTTCTTC.

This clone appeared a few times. The chain's CDR3 is CASLSEGEQYF. The CDR3 region has the DNA TGTGCCAGCTTATCCGAGGGCGAGCAGTACTTC. The chain recombines TRBV28 with TRBJ2-7; D may be TRBD2 (5 bases). V lost 8 bases to trimming and J lost 6 bases, with 11 bases between them. The germline CDR1 and CDR2 sequences are MDHEN and SYDVKM. The CDR3 covers 11 residues.

The chain's CDR3 is CASSLTGERETQYF. DNA of the CDR3: TGTGCCAGCAGCCTGACCGGGGAACGAGAGACCCAGTACTTC. The chain couples TRBV7-7 to TRBJ2-5, with a tentative D call TRBD2 (5 bases). This CDR3 has 14 residues. V dropped 5 bases and J dropped 4 bases, with 14 bases sitting between them. The germline gives CDR1 SSHAT, CDR2 FNYEAQ (reference sequence).

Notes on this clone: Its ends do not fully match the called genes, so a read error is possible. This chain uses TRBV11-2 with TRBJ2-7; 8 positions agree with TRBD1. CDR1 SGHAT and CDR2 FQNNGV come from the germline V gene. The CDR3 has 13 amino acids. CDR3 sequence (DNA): TGTGCCAGCAGGCGGACAGGGAAGTCTGCCCGCGACTTC. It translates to CASRRTGKSARDF.

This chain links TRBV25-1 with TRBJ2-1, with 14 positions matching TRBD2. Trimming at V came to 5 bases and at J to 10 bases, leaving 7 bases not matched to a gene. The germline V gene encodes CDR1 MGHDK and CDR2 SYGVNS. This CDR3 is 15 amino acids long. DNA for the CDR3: TGTGCCAGCAGTTCGGGACTAGCGGGAGATCGGGAGCAGTTCTTC. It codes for CASSSGLAGDREQFF.

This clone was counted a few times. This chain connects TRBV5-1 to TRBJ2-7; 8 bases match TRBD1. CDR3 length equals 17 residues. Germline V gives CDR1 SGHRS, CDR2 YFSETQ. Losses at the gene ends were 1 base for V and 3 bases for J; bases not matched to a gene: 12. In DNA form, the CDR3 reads TGCGCCAGCAGCTTGCCTAGACAGGGGCGGTTCTACTACGAGCAGTACTTC. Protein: CASSLPRQGRFYYEQYF. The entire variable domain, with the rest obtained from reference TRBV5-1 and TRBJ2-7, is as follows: KAGVTQTPRYLIKTRGQQVTLSCSPISGHRSVSWYQQTPGQGLQFLFEYFSETQRNKGNFPGRFSGRQFSNSRSEMNVSTLELGDSALYLCASSLPRQGRFYYEQYFGPGTRLTVT.